A single sample is the source of the 24 T cell receptor beta chains below, sequenced in a study of blood T cell repertoires in COVID-19. Generated by immunoSEQ multiplex PCR, the TCRdb table keeps only in-frame clones and is missing some. The sample has just under 250,000 clones, 80% to 90% seen once; the top ten hold around 4%. Source material: PBMCs or T cells enriched from blood (not recorded which). The receptor set was obtained from a woman in her twenties or thirties who had recovered from COVID-19.

The chain couples TRBV7-8 to TRBJ1-2; D is perhaps TRBD1 (5 bases). V was pared by 5 bases and J by 2 bases, with 12 bases between. Germline V gene data show CDR1 as SGHVS and CDR2 as FQNEAQ. The CDR3 totals 14 residues. CDR3 amino acids: CASSTGGTNYGYTF. CDR3 in DNA: TGTGCCAGCAGCACTGGGGGGACCAACTATGGCTACACCTTC.

The V and J genes are TRBV3-1 (or the pseudogene TRBV3-2) and TRBJ1-2; D unresolved. This CDR3 contains 11 residues. V lost 3 bases, J lost 4 bases, and 3 bases lay in between. Germline values: CDR1 LGHDT, CDR2 YNNKEL (reference sequence). In DNA, the CDR3 is TGTGCCAGCAGCCAGCGCTATGGCTACACCTTC. It yields the protein CASSQRYGYTF.

The gene calls are TRBV7-3 and TRBJ2-7; 8 nucleotides align to TRBD2. V dropped 4 bases and J dropped 2; count of bases not matched to a gene: 7. This CDR3 has 15 amino acids. From germline, CDR1 is SGHTA and CDR2 FQGTGA. CDR3 nucleotides: TGTGCCAGCAGCTCACAAGCGGGAGATCCCTACGAGCAGTACTTC. It translates to CASSSQAGDPYEQYF.

This rearrangement joins TRBV4-3 to TRBJ2-4; 9 nucleotides agree with TRBD2. The junction had 3 bases not matched to a gene; V was cut back by 4 bases and J by 8 bases. There are 13 residues in the CDR3. Germline V gene sequence: CDR1 LGHNA, CDR2 YSLEER. This CDR3 is CASSPAGGDIQYF. The CDR3 DNA is TGCGCCAGCAGCCCGGCGGGGGGGGACATTCAGTACTTC.

The chain has TRBV27 and TRBJ2-7; D is unresolved. The V gene's germline CDR1 is MNHEY and CDR2 SMNVEV (reference sequence). CDR3 length equals 12 residues. V gave up 7 bases and J gave up 1 base, with 8 bases separating them. CDR3 amino acids: CASTSGSYEQYF. The CDR3 bases are TGTGCCAGCACCTCAGGTTCCTACGAGCAGTACTTC.

V is TRBV7-3 and J is TRBJ2-5; 8 bases fit TRBD1. This CDR3 contains 18 residues. With 4 bases clipped from V and 4 bases from J, the junction kept 17 bases outside the gene matches. CDR1 is SGHTA and CDR2 is FQGTGA in the germline V gene. The CDR3 DNA reads TGTGCCAGCAGCTCTACACCCCCCGCGGCAGGGGGCGGAGAGACCCAGTACTTC. As protein: CASSSTPPAAGGGETQYF.

The V and J genes are TRBV19 and TRBJ1-5; no clear D. Germline loops: CDR1 LNHDA, CDR2 SQIVND (reference sequence). Trimming removed 5 bases from V and 2 bases from J, with 10 bases in between. This CDR3 is 14 amino acids long. The CDR3 DNA sequence: TGTGCCAGTAGTCCTATGTACGGCAATCAGCCCCAGCATTTT. Translation: CASSPMYGNQPQHF. The full variable domain, in which reference TRBV19 and TRBJ1-5 provide the parts outside the CDR3, is DGGITQSPKYLFRKEGQNVTLSCEQNLNHDAMYWYRQDPGQGLRLIYYSQIVNDFQKGDIAEGYSVSREKKESFPLTVTSAQKNPTAFYLCASSPMYGNQPQHFGDGTRLSIL.

The chain links TRBV19 to TRBJ2-7; 8 nucleotides line up with TRBD1. CDR3 size: 13 residues. Germline V lookup: CDR1 LNHDA, CDR2 SQIVND (reference sequence). The trim removed 5 bases at V and 7 bases at J, leaving 7 bases unmatched. Here the CDR3 reads CASSPWTGSEQYF. In DNA form, the CDR3 reads TGTGCCAGTAGTCCCTGGACAGGGAGTGAGCAGTACTTC.

The chain recombines TRBV18 with TRBJ2-7; perhaps TRBD2 as D (5 bases). The CDR3 runs to 15 residues. Germline values: CDR1 KGHSH, CDR2 LQKENI. V shed 0 bases and J shed 3 bases, with 12 bases lying between them. The CDR3 DNA follows: TGTGCCAGCTCACCACCGGGAGCGGTTCACTACGAGCAGTACTTC. Translation: CASSPPGAVHYEQYF. Looking up the rest from reference TRBV18 and TRBJ2-7 gives the full variable domain: NAGVMQNPRHLVRRRGQEARLRCSPMKGHSHVYWYRQLPEEGLKFMVYLQKENIIDESGMPKERFSAEFPKEGPSILRIQQVVRGDSAAYFCASSPPGAVHYEQYFGPGTRLTVT.

The J gene is TRBJ1-1, the V gene TRBV6-5, with D unresolved. Germline V gives CDR1 MNHEY, CDR2 SVGAGI. V lost 6 bases, J lost 3 bases, and 11 bases lay in between. The CDR3 runs 13 residues. The CDR3 sequence: CASSGRRDTEAFF. The CDR3 DNA follows: TGTGCCAGCAGCGGGAGGAGGGACACTGAAGCTTTCTTT.

DNA for the CDR3: TGCGCCAGCAGCTTGGAAGGGGACAGGGGCTACGAGCAGTACTTC. This translates into CASSLEGDRGYEQYF. The rearrangement joins TRBV5-1 to TRBJ2-7; TRBD1 matches 10 bases. Trimming took 0 bases from V and 3 from J; bases not matched to a gene: 3. Germline assignment: CDR1 SGHRS and CDR2 YFSETQ. CDR3 size: 15 residues.

This clone has only one observation. The chain has TRBV4-3 and TRBJ2-7, with 12 nucleotides matching TRBD2. The CDR3 has 16 residues. Germline CDR1 LGHNA, CDR2 YSLEER. Trimming at V came to 1 base and at J to 2 bases, leaving 3 bases not matched to a gene. This chain's CDR3 is CASSQGGLAGAYEQYF. DNA for the CDR3: TGCGCCAGCAGCCAAGGGGGACTAGCGGGTGCCTACGAGCAGTACTTC.

V and J are TRBV9 and TRBJ1-2; 10 positions agree with TRBD1. CDR1 and CDR2 (germline): SGDLS, YYNGEE. CDR3 length: 14 amino acids. Unmatched junction bases numbered 3, after V lost 2 bases and J lost 5 bases. CDR3 sequence (DNA): TGTGCCAGCAGCGTCGGGACAGGGGATTATGGCTACACCTTC. This gives the protein CASSVGTGDYGYTF.

The rearrangement uses TRBV27 and TRBJ2-2, with unresolved D. The CDR3 consists of 17 residues. Trimming left V 3 bases short and J 0 bases short, with 14 bases between. The V gene's germline CDR1 is MNHEY and CDR2 SMNVEV (reference sequence). Here the CDR3 reads CASSFNVQNPNTGELFF. The DNA of the CDR3 is TGTGCCAGCAGTTTCAATGTACAGAATCCGAACACCGGGGAGCTGTTTTTT.

The chain couples TRBV7-8 to TRBJ2-7; D might be TRBD1 (5 bases). Germline V lookup: CDR1 SGHVS, CDR2 FQNEAQ. Trimming shortened V by 5 bases and J by 7 bases, and 15 bases separated the two germline ends. The CDR3 spans 13 residues. The CDR3 DNA reads TGTGCCAGCAGCGCAGGGAATTTGGGGGAGCAGTACTTC. This translates into CASSAGNLGEQYF. Full variable domain (rest looked up from reference TRBV7-8 and TRBJ2-7): GAGVSQSPRYKVAKRGQDVALRCDPISGHVSLFWYQQALGQGPEFLTYFQNEAQLDKSGLPSDRFFAERPEGSVSTLKIQRTQQEDSAVYLCASSAGNLGEQYFGPGTRLTVT.

The gene calls are TRBV6-5 and TRBJ2-1; 8 nucleotides line up with TRBD2. Trimming cost V 5 bases and J 7 bases; bases outside gene matches: 7. This CDR3 region has 14 residues. CDR1 is MNHEY and CDR2 is SVGAGI in the germline V gene. CDR3 coding DNA: TGTGCCAGCAGTAATCGGGAGGGGTGGAATGAGCAGTTCTTC. This translates into CASSNREGWNEQFF.

In DNA, the CDR3 is TGTGCCAGCAGCGTAGGAGGGGGCGATGGCTACACCTTC. Translation gives CASSVGGGDGYTF. The chain carries TRBV9 and TRBJ1-2; the match to TRBD1 covers 7 bases. CDR1 is SGDLS and CDR2 is YYNGEE in the germline V gene. J gave up 6 bases and V 0 bases, and 2 bases lay outside the gene matches. The CDR3 is 13 residues long.

The chain couples TRBV5-1 to TRBJ2-7, with a possible D match to TRBD1 (5 bases). The V and J ends lost 0 bases and 3 bases respectively, with 13 bases between them. The length of the CDR3 is 15 residues. Germline CDR1 reads SGHRS; CDR2 reads YFSETQ. This CDR3 reads CASSLAQGFYYEQYF. As DNA, the CDR3 is TGCGCCAGCAGCTTGGCCCAGGGTTTCTACTACGAGCAGTACTTC. Drawing the rest from reference TRBV5-1 and TRBJ2-7, the complete variable domain is KAGVTQTPRYLIKTRGQQVTLSCSPISGHRSVSWYQQTPGQGLQFLFEYFSETQRNKGNFPGRFSGRQFSNSRSEMNVSTLELGDSALYLCASSLAQGFYYEQYFGPGTRLTVT.

The gene calls are TRBV28 and TRBJ2-6; a weak D match, TRBD1 (6 bases). Trimming shortened V by 3 bases and J by 6 bases, and 9 bases separated the two germline ends. CDR1 is MDHEN, CDR2 SYDVKM, per germline. CDR3 length equals 14 residues. DNA for the CDR3: TGTGCCAGCAGTTTGGCAGGGGAGGCCAACGTCCTGACTTTC. Protein sequence: CASSLAGEANVLTF.

This clone was seen a single time. The CDR3, as DNA: TGTGCCAGAAGCTTGCCCGGCTATAATTCACCCCTCCACTTT. Protein sequence: CARSLPGYNSPLHF. This rearrangement joins TRBV5-3 to TRBJ1-6; D uncertain. TRBV5-3 is sorted into the ORF group, with uncertain function. V was shortened by 1 base and J by 3 bases, with 5 bases between the two germline ends. The CDR3 length is 14 residues.

This sequence joins TRBV5-4 and TRBJ1-5, with 8 bases matching TRBD1. V was pared by 0 bases and J by 1 base, with 0 bases of the junction left unmatched. Germline V gives CDR1 SGHNT, CDR2 YYREEE (reference sequence). CDR3 size: 15 residues. CDR3 sequence (DNA): TGTGCCAGCAGCTTGGGGACAGGGAGCAATCAGCCCCAGCATTTT. Translation: CASSLGTGSNQPQHF.

The gene calls are TRBV27 and TRBJ1-1; 11 bases fit TRBD1. V was pared by 3 bases and J by 5 bases, with 2 bases of the junction left unmatched. The V gene's germline CDR1 is MNHEY and CDR2 SMNVEV (reference sequence). The CDR3 is 14 amino acids. The CDR3 protein is CASSLDRGHTEAFF. As DNA, the CDR3 is TGTGCCAGCAGTTTGGACAGGGGGCATACTGAAGCTTTCTTT.

The CDR3 protein is CASGDRMNTEAFF. The CDR3 coding sequence is TGTGCCAGCGGGGACAGAATGAACACTGAAGCTTTCTTT. This rearrangement joins TRBV27 to TRBJ1-1; 7 nucleotides align to TRBD1. V lost 8 bases to trimming and J lost 0 bases; unmatched junction nucleotides: 3. The CDR3 sequence is 13 residues long. CDR1 and CDR2 (germline): MNHEY, SMNVEV (reference sequence).

The CDR3 loop reads CATSTRDRVWETQYF. The DNA for the CDR3 is TGTGCCACCAGTACAAGGGACAGGGTTTGGGAGACCCAGTACTTC. The genes are TRBV24-1 and TRBJ2-5; 9 bases are a match to TRBD1. This CDR3 region has 15 residues. The V and J ends lost 6 bases and 5 bases, in that order; junction bases with no gene match: 9. Germline V gives CDR1 KGHDR, CDR2 SFDVKD.